This entry lists 27 T cell receptor beta chains sequenced from one sample in a study of shared clonotypes between healthy human individuals. Libraries were prepared by immunoSEQ multiplex PCR; TCRdb keeps only in-frame clonotypes and omits some of them. The repertoire holds about 2.1 million clones, around 95% seen once, with roughly 1.7% in the top ten. Cells designated naive CD8 were CD45RO-negative and were positively selected for CCR7, with terminally differentiated effector memory CD45RA+ cells excluded. The sample taken for sequencing was naive CD8+ T cells from PBMCs. These receptors all stem from a man aged 18-30 years in good health. Some clones in this sample may be carry-over from other donors' samples.

The chain carries TRBV7-2 and TRBJ2-3, with D possibly being TRBD1 (5 bases). The CDR3 totals 16 residues. The germline V gene has CDR1 SGHTA and CDR2 FQGNSA. V dropped 5 bases and J dropped 2 bases, with 17 bases sitting between them. The CDR3 DNA sequence: TGTGCCAGCAGCCGTTGGGGCAGAACTATCACAGATACGCAGTATTTT. Protein: CASSRWGRTITDTQYF.

On this clone: The same CDR3 is also encoded by other DNA sequences in this sample. The chain couples TRBV9 to TRBJ1-3, with 7 bases lining up with TRBD1. Trimming cost V 0 bases and J 0 bases; bases outside gene matches: 3. The germline CDR1 and CDR2 sequences are SGDLS and YYNGEE. This CDR3 has 16 amino acids. The CDR3 coding sequence is TGTGCCAGCAGCGTAGGGGACAGATTCTCTGGAAACACCATATATTTT. It codes for CASSVGDRFSGNTIYF.

This clone was observed a few times. V gene TRBV7-9 combines with J gene TRBJ1-5, with D tentatively TRBD1 (5 bases). Trimming pared 5 bases from V and 5 bases from J, leaving 13 bases between. CDR1 is SEHNR, CDR2 FQNEAQ, per germline (reference sequence). The CDR3 consists of 14 residues. The CDR3 sequence: CASSATEWDQPQHF. CDR3 in DNA: TGTGCCAGCAGCGCGACAGAATGGGATCAGCCCCAGCATTTT. The full variable domain, in which reference TRBV7-9 and TRBJ1-5 provide the parts outside the CDR3, is DTGVSQNPRHKITKRGQNVTFRCDPISEHNRLYWYRQTLGQGPEFLTYFQNEAQLEKSRLLSDRFSAERPKGSFSTLEIQRTEQGDSAMYLCASSATEWDQPQHFGDGTRLSIL.

The CDR3 DNA is TGTGCCAGCAGTGTCGACTCTAACTATGGCTACACCTTC. Protein: CASSVDSNYGYTF. The gene calls are TRBV2 and TRBJ1-2; D gene ambiguous. The CDR3 runs 13 residues. V was cut by 4 bases and J by 0 bases, with 6 bases left in between. Looked up from germline, CDR1 is SNHLY and CDR2 is FYNNEI.

The V and J genes are TRBV7-6 and TRBJ2-5; 12 bases align to TRBD1. Trimming removed 4 bases from V and 5 bases from J; junction bases left unmatched: 11. Germline V gene lookup returns CDR1 SGHVS and CDR2 FNYEAQ. The CDR3 consists of 17 residues. Written as DNA, the CDR3 is TGTGCCAGCAGCTCCCTCCGGGACAGGGGGCGCTTCGAGACCCAGTACTTC. It encodes CASSSLRDRGRFETQYF.

The chain links TRBV28 to TRBJ1-5; D remains unclear. Germline loops: CDR1 MDHEN, CDR2 SYDVKM. This CDR3 contains 13 residues. Trimming stripped 2 bases from V and 7 bases from J, with 9 bases between. The CDR3 loop reads CASSLMSYQPQHF. The DNA for the CDR3 is TGTGCCAGCAGTTTAATGAGTTACCAGCCCCAGCATTTT.

The chain employs TRBV29-1 and TRBJ1-4; weak D call: TRBD1 (5 bases). The germline gives CDR1 SQVTM, CDR2 ANQGSEA. Between the trimmed V and J ends, which lost 4 bases and 8 bases, there was a span of 11 bases. The CDR3 extends over 12 amino acids. The CDR3 DNA follows: TGCAGCGTTGGTTCGGGGCACGAAAAACTGTTTTTT. Amino acid sequence: CSVGSGHEKLFF.

This chain connects TRBV5-1 to TRBJ2-1, with 9 bases that match TRBD2. Germline trimming cut 1 base from V and 9 bases from J; bases unmatched to any gene: 8. The length of the CDR3 is 15 residues. The germline CDR1 and CDR2 sequences are SGHRS and YFSETQ. The CDR3 DNA is TGCGCCAGCAGCTTGATCGGCGGGAGGGCCACTGAGCAGTTCTTC. This gives the protein CASSLIGGRATEQFF.

The gene calls are TRBV27 and TRBJ1-2; TRBD1 matches at 8 bases. CDR1 and CDR2 (germline): MNHEY, SMNVEV (reference sequence). The CDR3 spans 14 residues. The V segment lost 7 bases and the J segment 0 bases; nucleotides outside the gene matches: 4. CDR3 region: CASTPTGANYGYTF. In DNA, the CDR3 is TGTGCCAGCACTCCGACAGGGGCTAACTATGGCTACACCTTC.

J is TRBJ2-7 and V is TRBV7-6; D is ambiguous. This CDR3 spans 14 amino acids. Germline V gene lookup returns CDR1 SGHVS and CDR2 FNYEAQ. V was pared by 4 bases and J by 2 bases, with 12 bases between. CDR3 nucleotide sequence: TGTGCCAGCAGCTACACCGACGCTGCCTACGAGCAGTACTTC. Translation: CASSYTDAAYEQYF.

This clone was detected once. The chain carries TRBV27 and TRBJ2-5; D not certain. The ends were cut back, 4 bases at V and 2 bases at J, with 8 bases in the middle. This CDR3 spans 13 amino acids. CDR1 and CDR2 from the germline V gene are MNHEY and SMNVEV (reference sequence). The CDR3 DNA reads as TGTGCCAGCAGTTACTACTTACAAGAGACCCAGTACTTC. Encoded protein: CASSYYLQETQYF.

This clone was recorded once. The chain uses TRBV4-3 and TRBJ2-1, with D perhaps TRBD2 (6 bases). V was pared by 0 bases and J by 4 bases, with 10 bases between. Germline V lookup: CDR1 LGHNA, CDR2 YSLEER. CDR3 size: 15 residues. CDR3 DNA sequence: TGCGCCAGCAGCCAAGATACGGGACTGTACAATGAGCAGTTCTTC. Protein sequence: CASSQDTGLYNEQFF.

This clone has more than one count but fewer than ten. This chain joins TRBV25-1 and TRBJ1-1, with TRBD1 matching over 7 bases. The CDR3 contains 14 residues. V trimming: 4 bases; J trimming: 1 base; junction bases outside the gene matches: 3. Per germline, CDR1 MGHDK and CDR2 SYGVNS. The CDR3 DNA reads as TGTGCCAGCAGTGGCCCAGGGGGGAACACTGAAGCTTTCTTT. Translation gives CASSGPGGNTEAFF.

The CDR3 nucleotides read TGCGCCAGCGAAGCGGGACAGACAAGCACAGATACGCAGTATTTT. Its protein product is CASEAGQTSTDTQYF. V is TRBV5-1 and J is TRBJ2-3; the D gene could be TRBD1 or TRBD2 (7 bases each). Trimming stripped 7 bases from V and 0 bases from J, with 15 bases between. The germline V gene encodes CDR1 SGHRS and CDR2 YFSETQ. CDR3 length equals 15 residues.

This clone showed up just a few times. This chain uses TRBV6-5 with TRBJ2-2; D perhaps matches TRBD2 (6 bases). The CDR3 loop spans 16 amino acids. Trimming pared 2 bases from V and 4 bases from J, leaving 14 bases between. In germline, CDR1 is MNHEY, CDR2 SVGAGI. The CDR3 here is CASSYVDGRITGELFF. CDR3 DNA: TGTGCCAGCAGTTACGTGGACGGGAGAATCACCGGGGAGCTGTTTTTT.

This rearrangement joins TRBV6-1 to TRBJ2-7; 14 bases map to TRBD2. The CDR3 is 14 residues long. Germline V CDR1 and CDR2: MNHNS, SASEGT. Trimming cost V 11 bases and J 3 bases; bases outside gene matches: 6. The CDR3 here is CAHRGTSGSYEQYF. For the CDR3, the DNA is TGTGCCCACCGTGGGACTAGCGGGAGCTACGAGCAGTACTTC.

The V gene is TRBV9, the J gene TRBJ1-2; 7 nucleotides agree with TRBD1. The CDR3 contains 15 residues. Losses at the gene ends were 3 bases for V and 4 bases for J; bases not matched to a gene: 9. The germline V gene has CDR1 SGDLS and CDR2 YYNGEE. The CDR3 reads CASSEPTGTGYGYTF. The CDR3, as DNA: TGTGCCAGCAGCGAACCGACAGGGACGGGCTATGGCTACACCTTC.

The chain employs TRBV2 and TRBJ2-5, with unresolved D. CDR1 and CDR2 from the germline V gene are SNHLY and FYNNEI. The CDR3 totals 12 residues. V lost 8 bases and J lost 2, with 9 bases in between. CDR3 residues: CASHLGQETQYF. The CDR3 coding sequence is TGTGCCAGCCATTTGGGGCAAGAGACCCAGTACTTC. The entire variable domain, with the rest obtained from reference TRBV2 and TRBJ2-5, is as follows: EPEVTQTPSHQVTQMGQEVILRCVPISNHLYFYWYRQILGQKVEFLVSFYNNEISEKSEIFDDQFSVERPDGSNFTLKIRSTKLEDSAMYFCASHLGQETQYFGPGTRLLVL.

This chain links TRBV4-3 with TRBJ2-7, with D unclear. The V gene lost 3 bases and the J gene lost 4 bases, with 13 bases spanning the gap. The CDR3 extends over 14 amino acids. Germline CDR1 and CDR2: LGHNA and YSLEER. CDR3 residues: CASSQPDPPYEQYF. The CDR3 coding sequence is TGCGCCAGCAGCCAGCCGGACCCACCGTACGAGCAGTACTTC.

As to this clone: This sample includes further DNA sequences coding for the same CDR3. The chain is built from TRBV9 and TRBJ2-7, with 10 bases aligning to TRBD1. This CDR3 region has 15 residues. CDR1 is SGDLS, CDR2 YYNGEE, per germline. V shed 0 bases, J shed 4 bases, and the junction held 4 bases outside the gene matches. CDR3 in DNA: TGTGCCAGCAGCGTAGAAGGGACAGGGGTATACGAGCAGTACTTC. Its protein is CASSVEGTGVYEQYF.

The chain carries TRBV7-6 and TRBJ2-2, with D maybe TRBD2 (6 bases). The germline V and J ends were trimmed by 5 bases and 4 bases, with 17 bases remaining between them. This CDR3 region has 16 residues. CDR1 is SGHVS, CDR2 FNYEAQ, per germline. CDR3 nucleotide sequence: TGTGCCAGCAGCGGCCGCGGGGCGTTGGGCACCGGGGAGCTGTTTTTT. This encodes CASSGRGALGTGELFF.

This chain links TRBV13 with TRBJ2-7, with D unresolved. This CDR3 comprises 12 residues. The V gene lost 2 bases and the J gene lost 6 bases, with 8 bases spanning the gap. Germline CDR1 and CDR2: PRHDT and FYEKMQ (reference sequence). CDR3 coding DNA: TGTGCCAGCAGCTTAAACGGGCTCGAGCAGTACTTC. Amino acids: CASSLNGLEQYF.

The chain carries TRBV5-1 and TRBJ2-7, with D maybe TRBD1 (6 bases). The germline V gene has CDR1 SGHRS and CDR2 YFSETQ. V lost 6 bases and J 0 bases, leaving 10 bases between the germline ends. The CDR3 spans 13 residues. The chain's CDR3 is CASKADSSYEQYF. The CDR3 DNA follows: TGCGCCAGCAAAGCGGACAGCTCCTACGAGCAGTACTTC.

The chain combines TRBV7-2 with TRBJ1-1, with 8 nucleotides matching TRBD1. CDR1 is SGHTA and CDR2 is FQGNSA in the germline V gene. Unmatched junction bases numbered 17, after V lost 9 bases and J lost 5 bases. This CDR3 spans 16 amino acids. The CDR3 DNA reads as TGTGCCAGGGGGGCGCCAGGGGGCTTCTTAGTTACTGAAGCTTTCTTT. Amino acids: CARGAPGGFLVTEAFF.

This clone was seen once. This rearrangement joins TRBV7-6 to TRBJ2-1; 11 bases align to TRBD2. The CDR3 sequence is 16 residues long. CDR1 is SGHVS, CDR2 FNYEAQ, per germline. The trim removed 5 bases at V and 7 bases at J, leaving 10 bases unmatched. CDR3 nucleotide sequence: TGTGCCAGCAGCCCCGTAGCGGGAGGGCGTACGAATGAGCAGTTCTTC. Its translation: CASSPVAGGRTNEQFF.

The genes are TRBV27 and TRBJ2-7, with 7 bases identical to TRBD2. J gave up 0 bases and V 3 bases, and 11 bases lay outside the gene matches. The CDR3 is 17 amino acids. The germline V gene has CDR1 MNHEY and CDR2 SMNVEV (reference sequence). The chain's CDR3 is CASSLTAGEYGSYEQYF. As DNA, the CDR3 is TGTGCCAGCAGTTTGACTGCGGGAGAGTATGGCTCCTACGAGCAGTACTTC.

The J gene is TRBJ2-2, the V gene TRBV6-1, with TRBD1 matching 7 bases. The V and J ends lost 8 bases and 4 bases, in that order; junction bases with no gene match: 4. The germline V gene has CDR1 MNHNS and CDR2 SASEGT. CDR3 length: 13 residues. DNA for the CDR3: TGTGCCAGCGAGGACAGGACCACCGGGGAGCTGTTTTTT. Its protein product is CASEDRTTGELFF.